This T cell receptor beta chain was recovered during a study of shared clonotypes between healthy human individuals. Study-level background: Three plates were used per donor for CD4 naive, three for CD4 memory, two for CD8 naive and one for CD8 memory.

Naive CD8 cells were CD45RO-negative, positively selected for CCR7, excluding terminally differentiated effector memory CD45RA+ cells. This clone was recorded only once. Trimming took off 1 base at V and 8 bases at J, with 18 bases between the two ends. CDR3 length: 16 residues. Germline-derived CDR1 and CDR2 are SGHVS and FQNEAQ. Sequencing used immunoSEQ multiplex PCR; TCRdb keeps in-frame clones, though not all of them. The table shows about 800,000 clones, with approximately 97% occurring only once. J is TRBJ2-1 and V is TRBV7-8; TRBD2 might be the D (6 bases). The receptor was isolated from a man between 25 and 39 years old in good health. The specimen sequenced was naive CD8+ T cells sorted from blood. Here the CDR3 reads CASSLELAIDVDEQFF. The CDR3 DNA is TGTGCCAGCAGCTTAGAACTAGCCATTGACGTTGATGAGCAGTTCTTC.